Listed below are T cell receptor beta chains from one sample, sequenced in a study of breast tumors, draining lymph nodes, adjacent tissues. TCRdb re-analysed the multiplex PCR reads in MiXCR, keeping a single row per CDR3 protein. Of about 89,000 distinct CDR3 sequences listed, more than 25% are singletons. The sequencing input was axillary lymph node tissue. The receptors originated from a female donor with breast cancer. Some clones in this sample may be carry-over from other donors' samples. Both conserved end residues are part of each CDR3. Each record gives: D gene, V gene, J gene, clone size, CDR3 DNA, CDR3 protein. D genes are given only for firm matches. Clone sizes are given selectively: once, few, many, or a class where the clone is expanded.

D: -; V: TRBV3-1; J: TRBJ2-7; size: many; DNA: TGTGCCAGCAGCCAATTTGTGTACGAGCAGTACTTC; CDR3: CASSQFVYEQYF
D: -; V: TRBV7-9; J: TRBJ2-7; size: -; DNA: TGTGCCAGCAGCTCGGAGGTGTGGTACGAGCAGTACTTC; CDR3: CASSSEVWYEQYF
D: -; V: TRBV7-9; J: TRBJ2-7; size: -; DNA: TGTGCCAGCAGCAGCCCGGGGGAGCAGTACTTC; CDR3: CASSSPGEQYF
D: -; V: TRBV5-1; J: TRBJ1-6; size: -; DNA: TGCGCCAGCAGATCAGGGGAAGGATCACCCCTCCACTTT; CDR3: CASRSGEGSPLHF
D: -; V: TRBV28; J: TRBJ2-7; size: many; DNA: TGTGCCAGCAGTTTATCGGGGCGTGGGGGGCTGGGGGAGCAGTACTTC; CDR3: CASSLSGRGGLGEQYF
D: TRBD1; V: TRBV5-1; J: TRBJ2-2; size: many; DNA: TGCGCCAGCAGCTCGGACAGGGCCACCGGGGAGCTGTTTTTT; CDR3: CASSSDRATGELFF
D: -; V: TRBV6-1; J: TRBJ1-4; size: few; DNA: TGTGCCAGCAGTGAAGCGAGAAAACTGTTTTTT; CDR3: CASSEARKLFF
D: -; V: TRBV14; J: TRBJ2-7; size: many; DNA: TGTGCCAGCAGCCAAGATATTAACTACGAGCAGTACTTC; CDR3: CASSQDINYEQYF
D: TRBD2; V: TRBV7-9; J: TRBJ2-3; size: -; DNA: TGTGCCAGCACCCTAGCGGGAGCGTCAGATACGCAGTATTTT; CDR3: CASTLAGASDTQYF
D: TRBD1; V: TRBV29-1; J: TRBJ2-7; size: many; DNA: TGCAGCGTTGCGACAGGGCAGGGGTACGAGCAGTACTTC; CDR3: CSVATGQGYEQYF
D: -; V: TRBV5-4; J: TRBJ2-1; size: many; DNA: TGTGCCAGCAGCCGGGACTACAATGAGCAGTTCTTC; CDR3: CASSRDYNEQFF
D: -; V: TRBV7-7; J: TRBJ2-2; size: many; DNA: TGTGCCAGCAGCTTGGTCAGGAGCAGCGGGGAGCTGTTTTTT; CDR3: CASSLVRSSGELFF